The entry below describes one T cell receptor (beta chain). These data come from a study of shared clonotypes between healthy human individuals. Study at large: Used for every donor were three CD4 naive, three CD4 memory, two CD8 naive and one CD8 memory plate.

Naive CD8 isolation took CD45RO-negative cells positively selected for CCR7 and excluded terminally differentiated effector memory CD45RA+ cells. The CDR3 length is 16 residues. V dropped 0 bases and J dropped 1; count of bases not matched to a gene: 4. Germline V gene data show CDR1 as SEHNR and CDR2 as FQNEAQ (reference sequence). The assay was run at deep level. Method: immunoSEQ multiplex PCR; TCRdb's copy keeps in-frame clones and lacks some. Of about 800,000 clones listed, just over 95% are singletons. This TCR was sampled from a man aged 25 to 45 in good health. Source material: naive CD8+ T cells sorted from blood. The chain carries TRBV7-9 and TRBJ2-7; 9 bases agree with TRBD1. CDR3 DNA: TGTGCCAGCAGCTTAGCGCTCGGACAGGGGTCCTACGAGCAGTACTTC. Translating gives CASSLALGQGSYEQYF.